Shown below are 18 T cell receptor beta chains from a single sample sequenced in a study of blood T cell repertoires in COVID-19 (dated by TCRdb to 2018 to 2020). Receptor amplification or capture employed the immunoSEQ multiplex PCR assay. The source is immuneACCESS, and TCRdb retained only in-frame sequences with V and J called. Part of the clones is not carried over; for the studies checked, unresolved V genes explain less than half of this, and the remainder is unexplained. The sample table holds tens of thousands of clones, of which about 87% were seen once. In total, the top ten clones hold roughly 7.4% of the sample. The material sequenced was peripheral blood. The origin of the receptors is a man aged 50 to 60 with acute or convalescent COVID-19.

This chain links TRBV2 with TRBJ1-5, with D possibly matching TRBD1 (6 bases). The V end lost 6 bases, the J end lost 3 bases, and 18 bases lay between the germline ends. Germline V gene data show CDR1 as SNHLY and CDR2 as FYNNEI. The length of the CDR3 is 16 residues. CDR3 sequence: CASRGLGRTDNQPQHF. The CDR3 DNA is TGTGCCAGCAGGGGATTGGGGCGGACAGACAATCAGCCCCAGCATTTT.

The V call is TRBV12-5, the J call TRBJ2-7, with 9 positions matching TRBD1. The length of the CDR3 is 15 residues. The V and J ends lost 0 bases and 4 bases, in that order; junction bases with no gene match: 4. The germline V gene has CDR1 LGHNT and CDR2 FRNRAP. For the CDR3, the DNA is TGTGCTAGTGGTTTGGTCACAGGGGGCGGGTACGAGCAGTACTTC. Protein sequence: CASGLVTGGGYEQYF.

V and J are TRBV19 and TRBJ1-5, with D perhaps TRBD1 (5 bases). Trimming stripped 6 bases from V and 6 bases from J, with 21 bases between. The germline gives CDR1 LNHDA, CDR2 SQIVND (reference sequence). This CDR3 has 16 residues. The CDR3 sequence is CASRGRGLLGSQPQHF. The CDR3, as DNA: TGTGCCAGTAGAGGGAGGGGCCTATTAGGGAGTCAGCCCCAGCATTTT.

The chain links TRBV6-2 or TRBV6-3 to TRBJ2-3, with D maybe TRBD2 (7 bases). CDR1 is MNHEY and CDR2 is SVGEGT in the germline V gene. The CDR3 has 14 amino acids. The V end was cut by 2 bases, the J end by 4 bases, with 10 bases between. CDR3 region: CASSYPGGSDTQYF. In nucleotides, the CDR3 is TGTGCCAGCAGTTACCCGGGGGGCTCAGATACGCAGTATTTT.

The rearrangement joins TRBV5-6 to TRBJ2-1, with 7 bases identical to TRBD1. The CDR3 spans 17 residues. The V gene end was trimmed by 4 bases and the J gene end by 7 bases; junction bases not matched to a gene: 17. Germline CDR1 is SGHDT and CDR2 is YYEEEE. The CDR3 DNA reads TGTGCCAGCAGCCTTAGAACCGGGACAGTAGACGCGAATGAGCAGTTCTTC. Its translation: CASSLRTGTVDANEQFF. The whole variable domain, remainder taken from reference TRBV5-6 and TRBJ2-1, is DAGVTQSPTHLIKTRGQQVTLRCSPKSGHDTVSWYQQALGQGPQFIFQYYEEEERQRGNFPDRFSGHQFPNYSSELNVNALLLGDSALYLCASSLRTGTVDANEQFFGPGTRLTVL.

The CDR3 DNA follows: TGTGCCAGCAGCCGCGGACATACGAACACTGAAGCTTTCTTT. Protein product: CASSRGHTNTEAFF. The chain joins TRBV4-2 to TRBJ1-1, with TRBD1 as a possible D gene (5 bases). CDR1 LGHNA and CDR2 YNFKEQ come from the germline V gene. V lost 4 bases, J lost 1 base, and 10 bases lay in between. CDR3 length: 14 residues.

The gene calls are TRBV28 and TRBJ1-2; TRBD1 matches 8 bases. This CDR3 spans 14 amino acids. In germline, CDR1 is MDHEN, CDR2 SYDVKM. With V trimmed by 3 bases and J by 5 bases, 5 bases remained unmatched. The CDR3 DNA reads TGTGCCAGCAGTTTCCCAGGGGGCGGTTATGGCTACACCTTC. Encoded protein: CASSFPGGGYGYTF.

J is TRBJ1-1 and V is TRBV10-3; 7 bases align to TRBD1. V shed 2 bases and J 4 bases; nucleotides not matched to a gene: 7. The CDR3 runs 15 residues. The germline gives CDR1 ENHRY, CDR2 SYGVKD. CDR3 coding DNA: TGTGCCATCAGTGAGGCGGCAGGGGGTAGCACTGAAGCTTTCTTT. Amino acids: CAISEAAGGSTEAFF.

This sequence joins TRBV18 and TRBJ1-4; 7 positions agree with TRBD1. Germline V lookup: CDR1 KGHSH, CDR2 LQKENI. J lost 8 bases, V lost 1 base, and 7 bases had no gene match. The CDR3 runs to 15 residues. The CDR3 nucleotides read TGTGCCAGCTCACCACTCAGGGGGTCGGAGGAAAAACTGTTTTTT. Its translation: CASSPLRGSEEKLFF. Together with reference TRBV18 and TRBJ1-4, the CDR3 gives the full variable domain: NAGVMQNPRHLVRRRGQEARLRCSPMKGHSHVYWYRQLPEEGLKFMVYLQKENIIDESGMPKERFSAEFPKEGPSILRIQQVVRGDSAAYFCASSPLRGSEEKLFFGSGTQLSVL.

CDR3 amino acids: CASSGEGQGAIQETQYF. The CDR3 bases are TGCGCCAGCAGCGGGGAAGGACAGGGGGCTATCCAAGAGACCCAGTACTTC. V is TRBV5-1 and J is TRBJ2-5, with 11 bases aligning to TRBD1. V shed 4 bases and J 1 base; nucleotides not matched to a gene: 9. The CDR3 totals 17 residues. In germline, CDR1 is SGHRS, CDR2 YFSETQ.

The CDR3 region is CASSYSVENQPQHF. CDR3 in DNA: TGTGCCAGCAGTTACTCAGTCGAGAATCAGCCCCAGCATTTT. The rearrangement joins TRBV6-6 to TRBJ1-5, with D unclear. CDR1 and CDR2 (germline): MNHNY, SVGAGI (reference sequence). The CDR3 is 14 residues long. The V end lost 0 bases, the J end lost 4 bases, and 7 bases lay between the germline ends.

V is TRBV2 and J is TRBJ1-5; TRBD1 matches 9 bases. Trimming cost V 2 bases and J 7 bases; bases outside gene matches: 6. This CDR3 spans 15 amino acids. Germline V gene sequence: CDR1 SNHLY, CDR2 FYNNEI. CDR3 DNA: TGTGCCAGCAGTGAAAGGGACAGGGTAAGCCAGCCCCAGCATTTT. Translating gives CASSERDRVSQPQHF.

The V and J genes are TRBV24-1 and TRBJ2-3; TRBD2 aligns across 11 bases. Germline V CDR1 and CDR2: KGHDR, SFDVKD. This CDR3 spans 18 amino acids. After removal of 9 bases from V and 0 bases from J, the junction contained 13 bases not matched to a gene. The CDR3 sequence: CATVSSGRKRISTDTQYF. The CDR3 DNA sequence: TGTGCCACCGTATCTAGCGGGAGGAAAAGGATAAGCACAGATACGCAGTATTTT.

The rearrangement links TRBV19 to TRBJ2-6, with a possible D match to TRBD1 (7 bases). The CDR3 extends over 15 amino acids. Germline lookup yields CDR1 LNHDA and CDR2 SQIVND (reference sequence). Deletions cut 5 bases from V and 9 bases from J, with 17 bases between. CDR3: CASSPNSGGGNVLTF. The DNA for the CDR3 is TGTGCCAGTAGTCCGAACTCAGGGGGAGGCAACGTCCTGACTTTC. The variable domain in full, with the rest retrieved from reference TRBV19 and TRBJ2-6, is DGGITQSPKYLFRKEGQNVTLSCEQNLNHDAMYWYRQDPGQGLRLIYYSQIVNDFQKGDIAEGYSVSREKKESFPLTVTSAQKNPTAFYLCASSPNSGGGNVLTFGAGSRLTVL.

This chain links TRBV18 with TRBJ1-3; D is ambiguous. Germline loops: CDR1 KGHSH, CDR2 LQKENI. Between the trimmed V and J ends, which lost 2 bases and 0 bases, there was a span of 14 bases. The CDR3 is made up of 17 amino acids. The CDR3 DNA sequence: TGTGCCAGCTCACCAGCGCAGTTAGCTTTCTCTGGAAACACCATATATTTT. This sequence encodes CASSPAQLAFSGNTIYF.

A single count supports this clone. The chain employs TRBV10-3 and TRBJ1-2; D gene uncertain. This CDR3 has 16 amino acids. V gave up 0 bases and J gave up 0 bases, with 11 bases separating them. Germline V CDR1 and CDR2: ENHRY, SYGVKD. The CDR3 loop reads CAISESGQLANYGYTF. In DNA form, the CDR3 reads TGTGCCATCAGTGAGTCAGGGCAACTAGCTAACTATGGCTACACCTTC.

The V gene is TRBV9, the J gene TRBJ1-6; D may be TRBD1 (6 bases). Germline-derived CDR1 and CDR2 are SGDLS and YYNGEE. Trimming stripped 1 base from V and 8 bases from J, with 19 bases between. The CDR3 runs 17 residues. The CDR3, as DNA: TGTGCCAGCAGCGTAAACTCTAGGGGGGGAGGCGATTCACCCCTCCACTTT. Translation gives CASSVNSRGGGDSPLHF.

In its sample, this clone was seen once. V usage is TRBV30 and J usage is TRBJ1-1; tentatively, D is TRBD1 (5 bases). This CDR3 is built from 14 residues. V lost 4 bases to trimming and J lost 0 bases, with 12 bases between them. Germline assignment: CDR1 GTSNPN and CDR2 SVGIG (reference sequence). DNA of the CDR3: TGTGCCTGGACGCAGGGAGGTATGAACACTGAAGCTTTCTTT. This sequence encodes CAWTQGGMNTEAFF.